These 7 T cell receptor beta chains were all obtained from the same sample, sequenced in a study of T cell responses to AZD1222 COVID-19 vaccine. Sequencing was performed with immunoSEQ multiplex PCR; in TCRdb, only in-frame clones are kept and a portion is missing. Of approximately 200,000 clones listed, approximately 93% were seen once; the top ten hold 1%. This specimen was peripheral blood, taken 28 days after the second AZD1222 dose. Receptors originate from an adult who received the AZD1222 COVID-19 vaccine.

The V gene is TRBV30, the J gene TRBJ1-1; possible D gene TRBD1, 5 bases. Germline-derived CDR1 and CDR2 are GTSNPN and SVGIG (reference sequence). There are 13 residues in the CDR3. Trimming pared 2 bases from V and 1 base from J, leaving 8 bases between. This CDR3 reads CAWSHRGNTEAFF. CDR3 sequence (DNA): TGTGCCTGGAGTCATAGGGGGAACACTGAAGCTTTCTTT.

This chain links TRBV7-2 with TRBJ2-7, with 11 nucleotides matching TRBD2. The germline V gene has CDR1 SGHTA and CDR2 FQGNSA. The CDR3 covers 17 residues. V shed 3 bases, J shed 3 bases, and the junction held 10 bases outside the gene matches. CDR3 DNA sequence: TGTGCCAGCAGCTTGTGGTCCACTAGCGGGGGTTACTACGAGCAGTACTTC. Translated: CASSLWSTSGGYYEQYF.

The rearrangement uses TRBV19 and TRBJ1-1; D remains unclear. Germline V CDR1 and CDR2: LNHDA, SQIVND (reference sequence). Between the trimmed V and J ends, which lost 1 base and 0 bases, there was a span of 6 bases. The CDR3 runs to 14 residues. CDR3 DNA sequence: TGTGCCAGTAGTATAGGGCAGTTGAACACTGAAGCTTTCTTT. Amino acid sequence: CASSIGQLNTEAFF.

V is TRBV10-1 and J is TRBJ1-3; 7 bases are shared with TRBD1. The V and J ends lost 6 bases and 2 bases, in that order; junction bases with no gene match: 1. This CDR3 is 13 amino acids long. CDR1 is WNHNN and CDR2 is SYGVQD in the germline V gene (reference sequence). CDR3 sequence reads: CASSTGAGNTIYF. The CDR3 DNA follows: TGCGCCAGCAGCACAGGGGCTGGAAACACCATATATTTT.

The chain employs TRBV28 and TRBJ2-7, with D perhaps TRBD2 (5 bases). CDR1 MDHEN and CDR2 SYDVKM come from the germline V gene. The CDR3 consists of 15 residues. V was shortened by 4 bases and J by 3 bases, with 16 bases between the two germline ends. CDR3 protein: CASSSTGSRLYEQYF. The DNA for the CDR3 is TGTGCCAGCAGTTCCACGGGGAGCCGGCTCTACGAGCAGTACTTC.

Here the CDR3 reads CASNQDRDSNQPQHF. The CDR3 coding sequence is TGTGCCAGTAACCAGGACAGGGATAGCAATCAGCCCCAGCATTTT. The chain has TRBV19 and TRBJ1-5; 8 positions match TRBD1. Germline values: CDR1 LNHDA, CDR2 SQIVND (reference sequence). V shed 7 bases, J shed 0 bases, and the junction held 5 bases outside the gene matches. This CDR3 has 15 residues.

The J gene is TRBJ2-5, the V gene TRBV2, with 10 bases identical to TRBD1. The CDR3 loop spans 14 amino acids. CDR1 SNHLY and CDR2 FYNNEI come from the germline V gene. V was clipped by 6 bases and J by 4 bases; unmatched bases: 5. The CDR3 region is CASSPDRGPETQYF. The CDR3, as DNA: TGTGCCAGCAGCCCCGACAGGGGGCCAGAGACCCAGTACTTC.